This entry lists 28 T cell receptor beta chains sequenced from one sample in a study of blood T cell repertoires in COVID-19. Some clones are missing from TCRdb's copy, which holds only in-frame ones; the method was immunoSEQ multiplex PCR. Here the sample spans about 300,000 clones, about 90% being singletons. Sequencing was performed on peripheral blood. These receptors all come from a woman aged 25 to 39 with COVID-19, enrolled during active disease.

This chain joins TRBV5-8 and TRBJ1-6; D unclear. The CDR3 has 14 amino acids. The germline CDR1 and CDR2 sequences are SGHTS and YDEGEE. With 1 base removed from V and 4 bases from J, the gap between germline ends came to 6 bases. The CDR3 nucleotides are TGTGCCAGCAGCTTGAGTCGGTATAATTCACCCCTCCACTTT. It translates to CASSLSRYNSPLHF.

The count of this clone is one. The V gene is TRBV11-2, the J gene TRBJ2-5; 10 nucleotides align to TRBD2. V shed 2 bases, J shed 5 bases, and the junction held 5 bases outside the gene matches. Germline CDR1 reads SGHAT; CDR2 reads FQNNGV. The CDR3 length is 15 residues. CDR3 protein: CASSLRTSGAETQYF. The CDR3 region has the DNA TGTGCCAGCAGCTTAAGAACTAGCGGGGCGGAGACCCAGTACTTC.

J is TRBJ2-5 and V is TRBV2; 12 nucleotides agree with TRBD2. With 4 bases clipped from V and 5 bases from J, the junction kept 2 bases outside the gene matches. The germline V gene has CDR1 SNHLY and CDR2 FYNNEI. The CDR3 runs 14 residues. CDR3 nucleotide sequence: TGTGCCAGCAGTGGACTAGCGGGGGCTGAGACCCAGTACTTC. This encodes CASSGLAGAETQYF.

V is TRBV3-1 (or the pseudogene TRBV3-2) and J is TRBJ1-1; D call uncertain. CDR1 is LGHDT and CDR2 is YNNKEL in the germline V gene (reference sequence). Trimming cost V 7 bases and J 3 bases, with 12 bases left between them. The CDR3 totals 13 residues. DNA for the CDR3: TGTGCCAGCAACTATGAAACGGACACTGAAGCTTTCTTT. Amino acids: CASNYETDTEAFF.

The rearrangement uses TRBV2 and TRBJ1-5; D is uncertain. Deletions cut 1 base from V and 7 bases from J, with 11 bases between. Looked up from germline, CDR1 is SNHLY and CDR2 is FYNNEI. CDR3 length: 14 amino acids. The DNA of the CDR3 is TGTGCCAGCAGTGAAGTCCGGGTAGGACAGCCCCAGCATTTT. This sequence encodes CASSEVRVGQPQHF. Supplemented by reference TRBV2 and TRBJ1-5, the full variable domain reads EPEVTQTPSHQVTQMGQEVILRCVPISNHLYFYWYRQILGQKVEFLVSFYNNEISEKSEIFDDQFSVERPDGSNFTLKIRSTKLEDSAMYFCASSEVRVGQPQHFGDGTRLSIL.

The chain recombines TRBV11-3 with TRBJ2-3, with TRBD1 matching 7 bases. CDR3 size: 16 residues. Germline values: CDR1 SGHNT, CDR2 YENEEA. Losses at the gene ends were 1 base for V and 3 bases for J; bases not matched to a gene: 7. The CDR3 DNA follows: TGTGCCAGCAGCTTAGGAGGGACAGAGAAAACAGATACGCAGTATTTT. Translation gives CASSLGGTEKTDTQYF.

V is TRBV11-2 and J is TRBJ2-5, with D uncertain. This CDR3 has 13 residues. The germline V gene encodes CDR1 SGHAT and CDR2 FQNNGV. V was cut by 2 bases and J by 1 base, with 5 bases left in between. The CDR3 DNA sequence: TGTGCCAGCAGCTTACAGGCCCAAGAGACCCAGTACTTC. Its protein product is CASSLQAQETQYF.

The rearrangement links TRBV7-9 to TRBJ2-5, with a tentative D call TRBD2 (7 bases). Germline values: CDR1 SEHNR, CDR2 FQNEAQ (reference sequence). The CDR3 loop spans 18 amino acids. V dropped 5 bases and J dropped 1 base, with 23 bases sitting between them. The CDR3 loop reads CASSHGGPGGVVQETQYF. In nucleotides, the CDR3 is TGTGCCAGCAGCCATGGGGGGCCTGGGGGGGTAGTCCAAGAGACCCAGTACTTC.

This chain connects TRBV2 to TRBJ1-2; the D gene is possibly TRBD1 (6 bases). This CDR3 has 15 amino acids. Germline V CDR1 and CDR2: SNHLY, FYNNEI. The ends were cut back, 6 bases at V and 1 base at J, with 15 bases in the middle. The CDR3 is CASRDSPVNNYGYTF. The DNA for the CDR3 is TGTGCCAGCAGGGACAGCCCCGTTAATAACTATGGCTACACCTTC.

The gene calls are TRBV19 and TRBJ2-5, with D unresolved. The CDR3 sequence is 13 residues long. V was shortened by 5 bases and J by 7 bases, with 14 bases between the two germline ends. The germline gives CDR1 LNHDA, CDR2 SQIVND (reference sequence). The DNA for the CDR3 is TGTGCCAGTAGTCCGCGAATACCAGGGACCCAGTACTTC. This encodes CASSPRIPGTQYF.

This clone was seen a single time. The V gene is TRBV11-2, the J gene TRBJ1-4; D may be TRBD1 (5 bases). CDR3 length: 15 residues. In germline, CDR1 is SGHAT, CDR2 FQNNGV. The germline V and J ends were trimmed by 5 bases and 7 bases, with 17 bases remaining between them. CDR3 sequence (DNA): TGTGCCAGCAGCCCCCGGGGGGGAGAACGTGAAAAACTGTTTTTT. This sequence encodes CASSPRGGEREKLFF.

The chain has TRBV9 and TRBJ2-2; possibly TRBD1 for D (6 bases). Germline V gives CDR1 SGDLS, CDR2 YYNGEE. The CDR3 loop spans 16 amino acids. The ends were cut back, 1 base at V and 0 bases at J, with 10 bases in the middle. The CDR3: CASSVSGGANTGELFF. CDR3 coding DNA: TGTGCCAGCAGCGTAAGTGGGGGCGCGAACACCGGGGAGCTGTTTTTT.

The chain links TRBV6-2 or TRBV6-3 to TRBJ2-7, with TRBD1 as a possible D gene (5 bases). Germline CDR1 reads MNHEY; CDR2 reads SVGEGT. There are 14 residues in the CDR3. V was trimmed by 5 bases and J by 2 bases, leaving 13 bases between them. The CDR3 coding sequence is TGTGCCAGCAGTAGCCAGGGCGGCCCCTACGAGCAGTACTTC. Translation gives CASSSQGGPYEQYF.

The J gene is TRBJ2-1, the V gene TRBV5-4, with TRBD2 identical over 16 bases. Germline V CDR1 and CDR2: SGHNT, YYREEE (reference sequence). The trim removed 1 base at V and 8 bases at J, leaving 12 bases unmatched. This CDR3 has 19 amino acids. For the CDR3, the DNA is TGTGCCAGCAGCTTGCAGCCCGGGACTAGCGGGGGGGAGCGCCATGAGCAGTTCTTC. Its protein product is CASSLQPGTSGGERHEQFF.

The chain uses TRBV25-1 and TRBJ1-4; 8 positions match TRBD1. The CDR3 runs to 12 residues. Germline V CDR1 and CDR2: MGHDK, SYGVNS. After removal of 4 bases from V and 10 bases from J, the junction contained 2 bases not matched to a gene. The CDR3 is CASSGGQGKLFF. CDR3 coding DNA: TGTGCCAGCAGTGGCGGACAGGGAAAACTGTTTTTT.

V is TRBV29-1 and J is TRBJ1-2; no clear D. Germline V gene sequence: CDR1 SQVTM, CDR2 ANQGSEA. The CDR3 is 11 residues long. Trimming cost V 3 bases and J 6 bases, with 8 bases left between them. The CDR3 coding sequence is TGCAGCGTTGAGTCGGGGAATGGCTACACCTTC. Amino acid sequence: CSVESGNGYTF.

CDR3 sequence: CASSEKRGGFTDTQYF. In DNA, the CDR3 is TGTGCCAGCAGTGAAAAGCGGGGGGGTTTCACAGATACGCAGTATTTT. The chain recombines TRBV7-2 with TRBJ2-3; 10 bases are a match to TRBD2. The trim removed 6 bases at V and 2 bases at J, leaving 8 bases unmatched. CDR1 is SGHTA, CDR2 FQGNSA, per germline. CDR3 length equals 16 residues.

The V call is TRBV13, the J call TRBJ1-5, with 8 bases lining up with TRBD1. The length of the CDR3 is 15 residues. Germline-derived CDR1 and CDR2 are PRHDT and FYEKMQ (reference sequence). V lost 0 bases and J lost 7; bases outside the gene matches: 5. The CDR3 reads CASSLGRTGQQPQHF. The CDR3 DNA follows: TGTGCCAGCAGCTTAGGGAGGACAGGGCAACAGCCCCAGCATTTT.

This clone was detected once. This chain connects TRBV28 to TRBJ1-1; 7 bases match TRBD1. Trimming took 6 bases from V and 10 from J; bases not matched to a gene: 5. There are 11 residues in the CDR3. Germline CDR1 MDHEN, CDR2 SYDVKM. DNA for the CDR3: TGTGCCAGCAGCCAGACAGGGACAGCTTTCTTT. Its protein is CASSQTGTAFF.

This sequence joins TRBV21-1 and TRBJ1-2; no DNA check was done on the table's D call, TRBD1. TRBV21-1 is a documented pseudogene. The CDR3 length is 19 residues. The CDR3 is CASSKRGKDRGPLGYGYTF. The DNA for the CDR3 is TGTGCCAGCAGCAAAAGGGGGAAGGACAGGGGGCCGCTGGGCTATGGCTACACCTTC.

The gene calls are TRBV30 and TRBJ1-2, with unresolved D. The CDR3 is made up of 13 amino acids. Germline CDR1 reads GTSNPN; CDR2 reads SVGIG (reference sequence). Deletions cut 3 bases from V and 4 bases from J, with 12 bases between. CDR3 in amino acids: CAWSLEEVYGYTF. The CDR3 DNA follows: TGTGCCTGGAGCTTGGAGGAAGTCTATGGCTACACCTTC.

V and J are TRBV6-5 and TRBJ1-6, with a possible D match to TRBD1 (5 bases). The V and J ends lost 6 bases and 7 bases respectively, with 10 bases between them. This CDR3 has 13 amino acids. Per germline, CDR1 MNHEY and CDR2 SVGAGI. CDR3 coding DNA: TGTGCCAGCAGGACAGAGAAGAATTCACCCCTCCACTTT. Residues: CASRTEKNSPLHF.

The chain recombines TRBV5-1 with TRBJ1-1; tentatively, D is TRBD1 (6 bases). There are 13 residues in the CDR3. Trimming took 4 bases from V and 5 from J, leaving 12 bases between them. Germline CDR1 SGHRS, CDR2 YFSETQ. CDR3 region: CASSVVDRTEAFF. CDR3 nucleotides: TGCGCCAGCAGCGTAGTGGACAGAACTGAAGCTTTCTTT.

The chain employs TRBV6-6 and TRBJ2-3, with a weak D call TRBD2 (5 bases). V was pared by 5 bases and J by 6 bases, with 6 bases between. Germline V gene sequence: CDR1 MNHNY, CDR2 SVGAGI (reference sequence). The CDR3 extends over 11 amino acids. CDR3 in amino acids: CASSRRDTQYF. The CDR3 DNA is TGTGCCAGCAGTAGGAGGGATACGCAGTATTTT.

V is TRBV2 and J is TRBJ1-4; tentative D call: TRBD1 (6 bases). The CDR3 runs to 13 residues. Looked up from germline, CDR1 is SNHLY and CDR2 is FYNNEI. V was clipped by 6 bases and J by 8 bases, with 13 bases between them. DNA of the CDR3: TGTGCCAGCAGGGCATACCAGGGGGAAAAACTGTTTTTT. Protein: CASRAYQGEKLFF.

The chain has TRBV2 and TRBJ2-7; a weak D match, TRBD2 (5 bases). Trimming cost V 4 bases and J 3 bases, with 22 bases left between them. The CDR3 is made up of 17 amino acids. CDR1 is SNHLY, CDR2 FYNNEI, per germline. CDR3 sequence reads: CASSAEVGLAGYYEQYV. In nucleotides, the CDR3 is TGTGCCAGCAGTGCTGAAGTAGGGCTAGCCGGTTACTACGAGCAGTACGTC.

This clone was seen only a few times. The rearrangement uses TRBV13 and TRBJ2-7; D may be TRBD1 (6 bases). The V gene lost 4 bases and the J gene lost 2 bases, with 12 bases spanning the gap. This CDR3 comprises 14 residues. Germline values: CDR1 PRHDT, CDR2 FYEKMQ (reference sequence). CDR3 bases: TGTGCCAGCAGCTCCCGACAGGTTACCTACGAGCAGTACTTC. As protein: CASSSRQVTYEQYF.

The CDR3 DNA is TGTGCCAGCAGCTCCGGGAGAACCAACTATGGCTACACCTTC. Translating gives CASSSGRTNYGYTF. The chain links TRBV3-1 (or the pseudogene TRBV3-2) to TRBJ1-2; the D is unclear. The length of the CDR3 is 14 residues. The ends were cut back, 5 bases at V and 2 bases at J, with 12 bases in the middle. The germline V gene has CDR1 LGHDT and CDR2 YNNKEL (reference sequence).